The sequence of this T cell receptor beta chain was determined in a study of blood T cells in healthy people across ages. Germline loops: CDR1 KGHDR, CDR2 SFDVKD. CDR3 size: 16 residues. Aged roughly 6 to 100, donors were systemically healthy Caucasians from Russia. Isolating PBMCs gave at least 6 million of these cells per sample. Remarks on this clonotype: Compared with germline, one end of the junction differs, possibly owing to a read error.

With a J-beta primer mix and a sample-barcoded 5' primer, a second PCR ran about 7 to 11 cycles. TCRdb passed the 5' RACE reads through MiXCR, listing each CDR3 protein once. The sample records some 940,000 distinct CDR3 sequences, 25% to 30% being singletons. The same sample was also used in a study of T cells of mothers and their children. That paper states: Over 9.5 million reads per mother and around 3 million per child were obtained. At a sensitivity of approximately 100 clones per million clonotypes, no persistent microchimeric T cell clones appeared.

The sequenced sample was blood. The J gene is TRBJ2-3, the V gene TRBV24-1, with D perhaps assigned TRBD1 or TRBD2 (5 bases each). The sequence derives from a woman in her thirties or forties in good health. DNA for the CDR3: TGTGCCACCGGTGACCTCCGGGACGGAAGCACAGATACGCAGTATTTT. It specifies CATGDLRDGSTDTQYF.